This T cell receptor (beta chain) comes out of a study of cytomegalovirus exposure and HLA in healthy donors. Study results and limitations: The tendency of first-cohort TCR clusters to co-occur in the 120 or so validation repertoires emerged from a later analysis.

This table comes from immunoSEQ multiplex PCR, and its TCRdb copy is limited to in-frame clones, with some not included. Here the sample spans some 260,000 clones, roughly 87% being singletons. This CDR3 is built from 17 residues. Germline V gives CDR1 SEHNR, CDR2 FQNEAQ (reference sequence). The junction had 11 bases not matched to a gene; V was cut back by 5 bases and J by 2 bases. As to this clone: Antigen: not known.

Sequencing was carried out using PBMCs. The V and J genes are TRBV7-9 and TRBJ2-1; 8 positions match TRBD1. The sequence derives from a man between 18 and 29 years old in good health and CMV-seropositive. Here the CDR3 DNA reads TGTGCCAGCAGCCCCCCGACAGGGGCAAGCACCTACAATGAGCAGTTCTTC. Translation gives CASSPPTGASTYNEQFF.